Following are 14 T cell receptor beta chains from one sample sequenced in a study of regulatory T cells in long-lasting Graves disease. Time point specified: newly diagnosed GD, antithyroid drugs for less than 3 months. Following extraction of RNA from PBMCs, that RNA was used to make the TCR library. Combining iRepertoire HTBI primers with Arm-PCR of CDR3 regions, the authors built TCR beta libraries. TCRdb re-derived calls from the multiplex PCR reads in MiXCR, one entry per CDR3 protein. The table has 300,000 to 400,000 distinct CDR3 sequences, about 14% seen once. This sample comprised peripheral blood mononuclear cells (PBMCs), obtained at new diagnosis, from a patient treated with antithyroid drugs. Receptors originate from a female donor with Graves disease.

Many counts were recorded for this clonotype. This chain uses TRBV27 with TRBJ1-5; the D is unclear. Trimming removed 2 bases at V and 1 base at J, with 6 bases between. The CDR3 runs 14 residues. Germline V lookup: CDR1 MNHEY, CDR2 SMNVEV (reference sequence). The CDR3 DNA reads TGTGCCAGCAGTTTAGGGGAGAGCAATCAGCCCCAGCATTTT. Residues: CASSLGESNQPQHF.

This chain connects TRBV5-1 to TRBJ2-1, with a weak D call TRBD1 (5 bases). V was shortened by 0 bases and J by 8 bases, with 21 bases between the two germline ends. CDR3 size: 17 residues. CDR1 is SGHRS, CDR2 YFSETQ, per germline. The CDR3 nucleotides read TGCGCCAGCAGCTTGGATTGGCAGGGCCGAACCGGCTATGAGCAGTTCTTC. Translation gives CASSLDWQGRTGYEQFF.

The sample holds many counts of this clonotype. The gene calls are TRBV15 and TRBJ1-2; 7 positions match TRBD1. The CDR3 totals 16 residues. The V and J ends lost 0 bases and 2 bases, in that order; junction bases with no gene match: 6. Germline V gene sequence: CDR1 LNHNV, CDR2 YYDKDF (reference sequence). For the CDR3, the DNA is TGTGCCACCAGCAGAGATCTCGCGACAGGGAACTATGGCTACACCTTC. This codes for CATSRDLATGNYGYTF.

This clonotype was recorded a few times. The genes are TRBV7-2 and TRBJ2-5, with D perhaps matching TRBD1 (6 bases). The germline V and J ends were trimmed by 0 bases and 2 bases, with 10 bases remaining between them. Germline CDR1 and CDR2: SGHTA and FQGNSA. CDR3 length equals 15 residues. CDR3 coding DNA: TGTGCCAGCAGCTTAGCACAGGGATTTCAAGAGACCCAGTACTTC. Translation gives CASSLAQGFQETQYF.

This sequence joins TRBV20-1 and TRBJ1-1; D gene uncertain. V was shortened by 6 bases and J by 3 bases, with 11 bases between the two germline ends. Germline CDR1 DFQATT, CDR2 SNEGSKA (reference sequence). This CDR3 spans 12 amino acids. This chain's CDR3 is CSANEPDTEAFF. As DNA, the CDR3 is TGCAGTGCCAACGAGCCGGACACTGAAGCTTTCTTT.

The CDR3 bases are TGCGCCAGCACCACACCTAGGACAGGGTCCACCTACGAGCAGTACTTC. Translating it yields CASTTPRTGSTYEQYF. V and J are TRBV10-2 and TRBJ2-7; 8 positions agree with TRBD1. The ends lost 7 bases at V and 2 bases at J; junction bases unmatched: 13. Germline CDR1 and CDR2: WSHSY and SAAADI. The CDR3 is 16 residues long.

CDR3 protein: CASSLSGLNEKLFF. DNA for the CDR3: TGTGCCAGCAGTTTGTCAGGCCTAAATGAAAAACTGTTTTTT. The chain links TRBV12-3 or TRBV12-4 to TRBJ1-4; no clear D. Deletions cut 3 bases from V and 5 bases from J, with 10 bases between. The CDR3 is 14 residues long.

This clonotype was seen a few times. V gene TRBV5-5 combines with J gene TRBJ2-3; 7 bases match TRBD1. The CDR3 spans 15 residues. V dropped 4 bases and J dropped 0; count of bases not matched to a gene: 5. The germline CDR1 and CDR2 sequences are SGHKS and YYEKEE (reference sequence). CDR3 amino acids: CASSVWDSSTDTQYF. The CDR3 DNA reads as TGTGCCAGCAGCGTCTGGGACAGCAGCACAGATACGCAGTATTTT.

This clonotype was detected many times. This chain links TRBV29-1 with TRBJ2-7; the D gene is possibly TRBD2 (6 bases). The CDR3 has 12 residues. The germline CDR1 and CDR2 sequences are SQVTM and ANQGSEA. Trimming shortened V by 5 bases and J by 7 bases, and 15 bases separated the two germline ends. DNA for the CDR3: TGCAGCGTTCAGATAGCGGTTGGGGAGCAGTACTTC. This sequence encodes CSVQIAVGEQYF.

CDR3 sequence reads: CASSQHDDRVKYYEQYF. In nucleotides, the CDR3 is TGTGCCAGCAGCCAACATGATGACAGGGTAAAATACTACGAGCAGTACTTC. The rearrangement joins TRBV3-1 to TRBJ2-7; 7 nucleotides match TRBD1. CDR3 size: 17 residues. V dropped 2 bases and J dropped 3; count of bases not matched to a gene: 13. Germline V gene sequence: CDR1 LGHDT, CDR2 YNNKEL (reference sequence).

Concerning this clonotype: The junction departs from germline at one end; a sequencing error may be responsible. The genes are TRBV13 and TRBJ1-4; D unclear. This CDR3 is 16 amino acids long. Germline V gene lookup returns CDR1 PRHDT and CDR2 FYEKMQ (reference sequence). The CDR3 is CASSPKDRTAGEKLSF. The CDR3 region has the DNA TGTGCCAGCAGCCCAAAGGATAGGACGGCGGGAGAAAAACTGTCTTTT.

The sample holds many counts of this clonotype. CDR3 nucleotide sequence: TGTGCCAGCAGCGTAGCTCCCGCAGGGTTGAACATTCAGTACTTC. Its protein is CASSVAPAGLNIQYF. V is TRBV9 and J is TRBJ2-4, with D possibly TRBD1 on 5 matching bases. V was trimmed by 0 bases and J by 7 bases, leaving 14 bases between them. Germline values: CDR1 SGDLS, CDR2 YYNGEE. The CDR3 consists of 15 residues.

As for this clonotype: It may be a read error: a sequence one base away is much more abundant. The chain employs TRBV5-6 and TRBJ2-5; D could derive from TRBD1 or TRBD2 (5 bases each). The J call is uncertain, as TRBJ2-1 better fits the DNA end. Per the germline V gene, CDR1 is SGHDT and CDR2 is YYEEEE. This CDR3 has 14 amino acids. CDR3 amino acids: CASSRDLTPYEQFF. The CDR3 region has the DNA TGTGCCAGCAGCCGGGACCTGACTCCCTACGAGCAGTTCTTC.

The chain joins TRBV6-1 to TRBJ1-4; tentatively, D is TRBD1 (6 bases). In germline, CDR1 is MNHNS, CDR2 SASEGT. This CDR3 is 15 amino acids long. The V end lost 6 bases, the J end lost 0 bases, and 11 bases lay between the germline ends. The CDR3 spells CASSDWTATNEKLFF. CDR3 coding DNA: TGTGCCAGCAGCGATTGGACAGCAACTAATGAAAAACTGTTTTTT.